This T cell receptor (beta chain) appears in the sequencing data of a study of beta chain features in type 1 diabetes listed by TCRdb under 2018. With respect to the entire study: No differences in mean age, gender distribution, total cell number or subset yield were found between patients and healthy donors. A total of around 110,000,000 sorted cells were examined across all samples, and RNA yield correlated strongly with the number of cells per subset. The study compared TCRB repertoires of sorted circulating CD4+ T cell subsets between recently diagnosed type 1 diabetes patients and matched healthy donors. Naive and central memory subsets were obtained from all 30 or so donors, but regulatory and stem cell-like memory subsets were isolated from only 8 patients and 8 healthy donors.

The entire amount of isolated RNA was reverse transcribed using the High Capacity cDNA Reverse Transcription Kit, so the sequenced TCRB transcripts were expressed ones. Naive, central memory and regulatory T cell samples underwent deep immunoSEQ sequencing, averaging roughly 3.4 million total reads per sample. After sorted cells were lysed in RLT buffer, RNA was extracted with DNase-treated RNeasy Micro or Mini kits, with the choice depending on cell number. To prevent cross-contamination, every cell subset was processed on its own, while patient and healthy donor samples were processed together. The immunoSEQ multiplex PCR was used to amplify TCRB sequences from cDNA, generating 87-bp fragments that spanned the CDR3 region. The amplicons were sequenced using the Illumina HiSeq platform. The paper's processing steps were these. PCR bias was corrected computationally using synthetic template baselines, and reads within Hamming distance 2 were collapsed, with unmergeable singletons discarded. Reads were aligned against IMGT to assign V, D and J genes, CDR3 length and insertions or deletions at six rearrangement sites. Within each subset, clonotype counts were normalized to sorted cell number, and only after that were true diversity and Gini coefficients computed with the tcR R package. Repertoire sharing was quantified using the overlap coefficient calculated on TCRB nucleotide sequences. As a proxy for the pre-selection repertoire, out-of-frame TCRB sequences from naive cells were analyzed. Held by TCRdb, this immuneACCESS table contains in-frame sequences only and omits some clones. Under half of the omission traces to an unresolved V gene where checked; the cause of the rest is unknown. That table furnishes V, J and clone size, whereas the DNA furnished D and trimming. Present in this sample are hundreds of thousands of clones, over 8.5% of which were seen just once. The ten largest make up about 0.037% of the sample.

General study outcomes and caveats: In all four CD4+ subsets, TCRB CDR3 length was moderately but significantly shorter in type 1 diabetes patients. The naive, central memory and regulatory TCRB repertoires appeared to resemble one another more closely among patients than among healthy donors. Only small numbers of individuals were included in the HLA sub-analyses, which left unresolved whether HLA type had any influence on TCRB rearrangement. Sequencing cDNA rather than genomic DNA could over-represent highly expressing activated cells, although activation and CD3 levels did not differ between groups. At VDJ recombination sites, type 1 diabetes patients had fewer insertions and more deleted nucleotides, which implies abnormalities in thymic rearrangement. PCR may preferentially amplify shorter templates, but because patient and control samples were amplified and corrected together, any resulting skew would affect both groups equally.

For this clone: Which antigen it targets is not known. Base qualities are not provided; no much larger clone lies one nucleotide away.

There are 16 amino acids in the CDR3, from cysteine to phenylalanine inclusive. CDR3 DNA is the only sequence kept; it has 48 bases, read in frame from the first base. CDR1 LNHDA and CDR2 SQIVND are derived from the germline V gene (reference sequence). Compared with germline, V lacks 3 bases and J lacks 1 base; bases without a gene match: 6. Each donor gave one peripheral blood draw, averaging roughly 100 mL, which was collected into heparinised tubes. Naive, central memory, regulatory and stem cell-like memory CD4+ T cells were sorted on a BD FACSAria II using a panel including CD45RO, CCR7, CD25, CD127, CD95 and CD27. Purity was above 95% for every sorted population. PBMCs were isolated immediately by Lymphoprep density gradient centrifugation and stained directly without culture. To minimize batch effects, samples were stained and sorted in pairs, one healthy donor with one patient per experiment.

The sequence came from a young woman in good health. The specimen sequenced was naive CD4+ T cells from blood. In light of the paper, this sample's cell subset or site label describes: true naive CD4+ T cells. The chain is assembled from TRBV19 and TRBJ2-7; TRBD1 matches 10 bases in the middle. The CDR3 reads as follows: CASSIWGQGTSYEQYF. The nucleotide sequence reads TGTGCCAGTAGTATTTGGGGACAGGGGACTTCCTACGAGCAGTACTTC.